The source of this T cell receptor beta chain is a study of T-cell memory formation after mild COVID-19. V gave up 2 bases and J gave up 1 base, with 11 bases separating them. The CDR3 is made up of 15 amino acids. A word on this clonotype: Its antigen is currently unknown.

Points from the study as a whole: Later expanders leaned CD4+, whereas day 15 to 85 contracting clones were balanced CD4/CD8. The authors left the SARS-CoV-2 specificity of second-wave clones peaking on day 37 unconfirmed. Cross-reactive memory seemingly joined, as some responding clones were found in pre-infection memory.

TCRdb redid the calling of the 5' RACE reads with MiXCR, one entry per CDR3 protein. The table records around 340,000 distinct CDR3 sequences, approximately 15% of them present only once. The sequence was obtained from a man between 18 and 35 years old who had mild COVID-19 (a few samples of this study predate the infection). Cell type and time point are not known. The sequencing sample was made of PBMCs or a T cell subset sorted from them (not recorded which). The chain combines TRBV12-3 or TRBV12-4 with TRBJ1-1; no reliable D call. This CDR3 is CASSLSSGGNTEAFF. The DNA of the CDR3 is TGTGCCAGCAGTTTATCGTCGGGAGGGAACACTGAAGCTTTCTTT.